This T cell receptor (beta chain) was profiled in a study of blood T cell repertoires in COVID-19. Whole-study context: T cells, B-cell-depleted T cells, or PBMCs supplied cDNA or gDNA.

The V gene end was trimmed by 4 bases and the J gene end by 3 bases; junction bases not matched to a gene: 1. The germline CDR1 and CDR2 sequences are LGHDT and YNNKEL (reference sequence). CDR3 length: 14 amino acids. Sequencing used immunoSEQ multiplex PCR; TCRdb keeps in-frame clones, though not all of them. In the table there are roughly 170,000 clones, about three quarters of which are singletons. The sequence was collected from a woman in her 70s with acute or convalescent COVID-19. The sample comprised peripheral blood. The chain links TRBV3-1 (or the pseudogene TRBV3-2) to TRBJ2-7; 12 bases line up with TRBD2. The CDR3 sequence is CASSPSGRDYEQYF. CDR3 nucleotides: TGTGCCAGCAGCCCTAGCGGGAGGGACTACGAGCAGTACTTC.